This T cell receptor (beta chain) was profiled in a study of human thymus T cells. Broader study findings: Apparent skewing of V and J gene usage characterized both thymic and blood repertoires. Related reports documented highly overlapping thymic repertoires among unrelated individuals.

The CDR3 runs 15 residues. With 3 bases removed from V and 7 bases from J, the gap between germline ends came to 13 bases. Germline CDR1 and CDR2: MRHNA and SNTAGT. Thymic resections from corrective heart surgery supplied the tissue. With respect to this clone: Its specificity is unknown.

Profiling relied on immunoSEQ multiplex PCR, and the TCRdb table lists in-frame clones only, not all of them. The data hold some 80,000 clones, with roughly 97% observed a single time. The receptor's source is a boy in the first two years of life with a congenital heart defect but otherwise immunologically healthy. The chain couples TRBV6-4 to TRBJ1-6; D is perhaps TRBD1 (5 bases). The sample consisted of thymus tissue. The CDR3 DNA is TGTGCCAGCAGTGATTCGGGGGACGGCAATTCACCCCTCCACTTT. It specifies CASSDSGDGNSPLHF.